These 2 T cell receptor beta chains came from one sample sequenced in a study of cytomegalovirus exposure and HLA in healthy donors (dated by TCRdb to 2015 to 2018). The method was the immunoSEQ multiplex PCR assay. For the multiplex PCR, a mixture combining 60 forward primers for TCR Vbeta segments and 13 reverse primers for TCR Jbeta segments was used. This is the immuneACCESS table as TCRdb keeps it, with only in-frame sequences that have V and J called. A part of the clones is gone; compared with another copy, unresolved V genes explain less than half, and the rest is unexplained. For this sample there are about 160,000 clones; over 75% appear just once. The ten largest account for around 4% of the sample. Sample: PBMCs. These TCRs come from a man between 35 and 55 years old in good health and CMV-seronegative.

This chain links TRBV18 with TRBJ2-3; 11 nucleotides line up with TRBD2. V dropped 5 bases and J dropped 2; count of bases not matched to a gene: 15. Germline loops: CDR1 KGHSH, CDR2 LQKENI. This CDR3 contains 19 residues. The CDR3 nucleotides are TGTGCCAGCTCAACCCCTAGCGGGGGGTCCTTGGAGGCCACAGATACGCAGTATTTT. Residues: CASSTPSGGSLEATDTQYF.

The rearrangement uses TRBV18 and TRBJ2-6; no definite D call. Germline loops: CDR1 KGHSH, CDR2 LQKENI. Deletions cut 3 bases from V and 0 bases from J, with 9 bases between. CDR3 length equals 16 residues. The CDR3 loop reads CASSPSELSGANVLTF. CDR3 sequence (DNA): TGTGCCAGCTCACCCTCCGAACTCTCTGGGGCCAACGTCCTGACTTTC.